The 30 T cell receptor beta chains presented below share a single source sample, sequenced in a study of spatial heterogeneity in lung cancer. The sample's time point: sample taken at primary tumor resection. Without sorting, whole RNA was sequenced from tumor, nontumor lung or frozen PBMC. MiXCR, run by TCRdb on the 5' RACE reads, gives a single entry per CDR3 protein. The repertoire holds roughly 20,000 distinct CDR3 sequences, with roughly 4.6% as singletons. The starting material was PBMCs, obtained at surgery. These receptors were obtained from a male donor with early-stage non-small cell lung cancer.

This clonotype was seen only a few times. The rearrangement joins TRBV18 to TRBJ2-5; no reliable D call. The CDR3 totals 13 residues. With 3 bases removed from V and 5 bases from J, the gap between germline ends came to 10 bases. Germline V gives CDR1 KGHSH, CDR2 LQKENI. Written as DNA, the CDR3 is TGTGCCAGCTCACCTCAAAACACTGAGACCCAGTACTTC. Translation: CASSPQNTETQYF.

This clonotype was found many times. This chain links TRBV11-2 with TRBJ2-1; maybe TRBD2 (5 bases). From germline, CDR1 is SGHAT and CDR2 FQNNGV. This CDR3 has 14 residues. Trimming removed 5 bases from V and 5 bases from J, with 13 bases in between. This CDR3 reads CASSTRTGNNEQFF. The CDR3, as DNA: TGTGCCAGCAGCACCCGGACGGGAAACAATGAGCAGTTCTTC.

This clonotype was counted many times. The chain carries TRBV12-3 or TRBV12-4 and TRBJ2-3; D ambiguous. The V end was cut by 3 bases, the J end by 6 bases, with 16 bases between. The CDR3 covers 15 residues. The CDR3 DNA reads TGTGCCAGCAGTTTTTCCTCCCCCCCGTGGGATACGCAGTATTTT. Translating it yields CASSFSSPPWDTQYF.

By proportion, this clonotype is medium-sized. V and J are TRBV5-5 and TRBJ2-1; 10 bases agree with TRBD2. CDR1 is SGHKS and CDR2 is YYEKEE in the germline V gene (reference sequence). This CDR3 has 15 amino acids. J was trimmed by 2 bases and V by 2 bases; bases with no gene match: 1. In DNA form, the CDR3 reads TGTGCCAGCAGCTTAAGCGGGGGGGCCTACAATGAGCAGTTCTTC. Translating gives CASSLSGGAYNEQFF.

This clonotype was counted many times. This chain connects TRBV4-3 to TRBJ2-1; D perhaps matches TRBD1 (6 bases). The CDR3 extends over 16 amino acids. V was clipped by 3 bases and J by 8 bases, with 20 bases between them. Per germline, CDR1 LGHNA and CDR2 YSLEER. The DNA for the CDR3 is TGCGCCAGCAGCCAGCTGAGGGGGTGGGCGGCCGATGAGCAGTTCTTC. It yields the protein CASSQLRGWAADEQFF.

This clonotype came up many times. The chain has TRBV5-1 and TRBJ2-6; TRBD1 might be the D (6 bases). V lost 4 bases and J lost 4, with 15 bases in between. The CDR3 totals 16 residues. The germline CDR1 and CDR2 sequences are SGHRS and YFSETQ. As DNA, the CDR3 is TGCGCCAGCAGCGTATCACAGGGTCCCGGGGCCAACGTCCTGACTTTC. Protein sequence: CASSVSQGPGANVLTF.

This clonotype occurred a few times. The chain carries TRBV2 and TRBJ2-7, with D possibly TRBD1 on 8 matching bases. The CDR3 sequence is 15 residues long. Looked up from germline, CDR1 is SNHLY and CDR2 is FYNNEI. V lost 7 bases to trimming and J lost 0 bases, with 16 bases between them. CDR3 region: CASTSTGEGSYEQYF. The CDR3 nucleotides read TGTGCCAGCACCTCGACAGGGGAGGGCTCCTACGAGCAGTACTTC.

This clonotype was seen ten or more times. V gene TRBV27 combines with J gene TRBJ2-7; unclear D gene. This CDR3 spans 14 amino acids. Trimming removed 2 bases at V and 0 bases at J, with 8 bases between. Per the germline V gene, CDR1 is MNHEY and CDR2 is SMNVEV (reference sequence). CDR3 sequence reads: CASSLTQNSYEQYF. CDR3 DNA sequence: TGTGCCAGCAGTTTAACACAGAACTCCTACGAGCAGTACTTC.

In its sample, this clonotype was seen many times. The rearrangement joins TRBV27 to TRBJ1-2; tentatively, D is TRBD1 (5 bases). The CDR3 covers 15 residues. Germline V gives CDR1 MNHEY, CDR2 SMNVEV (reference sequence). The ends were cut back, 0 bases at V and 8 bases at J, with 16 bases in the middle. CDR3 nucleotide sequence: TGTGCCAGCAGTTTATCTCGAGGGAGCTGGGACGGCTACACCTTC. Amino acid sequence: CASSLSRGSWDGYTF.

This clonotype was seen ten or more times. The rearrangement uses TRBV15 and TRBJ1-5, with 8 bases matching TRBD1. The trim removed 4 bases at V and 2 bases at J, leaving 1 base unmatched. Germline-derived CDR1 and CDR2 are LNHNV and YYDKDF (reference sequence). This CDR3 has 14 residues. CDR3 DNA sequence: TGTGCCACCAGCATGACAGGGGGCAATCAGCCCCAGCATTTT. This gives the protein CATSMTGGNQPQHF.

Points on this clonotype: This may be a read error: a much more frequent sequence differs by one nucleotide. The chain carries TRBV9 and TRBJ2-3; D is unresolved. With 3 bases removed from V and 2 bases from J, the gap between germline ends came to 13 bases. Per germline, CDR1 SGDLS and CDR2 YYNGEE. This CDR3 has 15 residues. CDR3 amino acids: CASSGDITDTDTQYF. The DNA of the CDR3 is TGTGCCAGCAGCGGAGACATAACCGACACAGATACGCAGTATTTT.

This clonotype was counted many times. The chain uses TRBV11-1 and TRBJ2-7, with D perhaps assigned TRBD1 or TRBD2 (6 bases each). With 4 bases removed from V and 3 bases from J, the gap between germline ends came to 16 bases. Germline CDR1 and CDR2: SGHAT and FQDESV (reference sequence). The CDR3 is made up of 15 amino acids. The CDR3 nucleotides are TGTGCCAGCAGCTCGAGAGGGGGGAGCTTCTACGAGCAGTACTTC. It specifies CASSSRGGSFYEQYF.

This clonotype was found many times. This chain joins TRBV30 and TRBJ1-5; TRBD1 agrees at 7 bases. The CDR3 sequence is 14 residues long. Germline CDR1 and CDR2: GTSNPN and SVGIG (reference sequence). Losses at the gene ends were 7 bases for V and 1 base for J; bases not matched to a gene: 7. The CDR3 loop is CAFETGRSNQPQHF. In DNA, the CDR3 is TGTGCCTTCGAGACAGGGAGGAGCAATCAGCCCCAGCATTTT.

Notes on this clonotype: This sequence may be a read error, since a much larger clone differs from it by one base. J is TRBJ2-7 and V is TRBV6-5; 10 bases agree with TRBD1. This CDR3 is 16 amino acids long. Germline V gives CDR1 MNHEY, CDR2 SVGAGI. V was clipped by 4 bases and J by 2 bases; unmatched bases: 8. CDR3 DNA: TGTGCCAGCAGTTTCGACCCGGGGACAGGGGCCTACGAGCAGTACTTC. This gives the protein CASSFDPGTGAYEQYF.

This clonotype was counted between two and nine times. The CDR3: CSAKRTSGGSLYNEQFF. In DNA form, the CDR3 reads TGCAGTGCTAAGAGGACTAGCGGGGGGTCCCTTTACAATGAGCAGTTCTTC. J is TRBJ2-1 and V is TRBV20-1; 14 bases map to TRBD2. V lost 4 bases and J lost 4; bases outside the gene matches: 9. The V gene's germline CDR1 is DFQATT and CDR2 SNEGSKA (reference sequence). The CDR3 runs 17 residues.

A few counts support this clonotype. V and J are TRBV7-2 and TRBJ2-7; D gene unclear. Germline loops: CDR1 SGHTA, CDR2 FQGNSA. Between the trimmed V and J ends, which lost 2 bases and 2 bases, there was a span of 13 bases. The CDR3 spans 15 residues. CDR3 in amino acids: CASSLRVVGAYEQYF. CDR3 DNA: TGTGCCAGCAGCTTACGAGTTGTTGGGGCCTACGAGCAGTACTTC.

This clonotype was detected many times. The junction differs from germline at one of its ends, possibly a read error. The chain couples TRBV7-7 to TRBJ2-3, with 7 nucleotides matching TRBD2. The CDR3 consists of 14 residues. CDR1 is SSHAT and CDR2 is FNYEAQ in the germline V gene (reference sequence). The CDR3 is CASSLAGEGDTQYF. The CDR3 bases are TGTGCTAGCAGCTTAGCCGGGGAGGGAGATACGCAGTATTTT.

This clonotype was counted at least ten times. V and J are TRBV7-2 and TRBJ2-1; no definite D call. The CDR3 is 12 residues long. V was pared by 0 bases and J by 7 bases, with 4 bases between. Per germline, CDR1 SGHTA and CDR2 FQGNSA. The DNA for the CDR3 is TGTGCCAGCAGCTTAGCAAGGAATGAGCAGTTCTTC. Protein product: CASSLARNEQFF.

This clonotype was detected ten times or more. CDR3 DNA sequence: TGTGCCAGCAGTGATTTAGAGTTGGGGGAGCAGTTCTTC. It encodes CASSDLELGEQFF. The rearrangement uses TRBV2 and TRBJ2-1; D remains ambiguous. The CDR3 has 13 residues. The germline V and J ends were trimmed by 3 bases and 10 bases, with 13 bases remaining between them. The germline V gene encodes CDR1 SNHLY and CDR2 FYNNEI.

In this sample, this clonotype turned up many times. The chain uses TRBV6-6 and TRBJ1-1, with 7 bases lining up with TRBD1. The V gene's germline CDR1 is MNHNY and CDR2 SVGAGI (reference sequence). The length of the CDR3 is 17 residues. V lost 2 bases and J lost 3; bases outside the gene matches: 12. The CDR3, as DNA: TGTGCCAGCAGTTACCCCCCCCGACAGGGTCTGTACACTGAAGCTTTCTTT. Translated, it gives CASSYPPRQGLYTEAFF.

The sample holds many counts of this clonotype. V gene TRBV20-1 combines with J gene TRBJ2-1; 9 positions agree with TRBD1. The CDR3 runs 14 residues. With 6 bases clipped from V and 4 bases from J, the junction kept 7 bases outside the gene matches. Germline CDR1 and CDR2: DFQATT and SNEGSKA (reference sequence). The CDR3, as DNA: TGCAGTGCAGCAGACAGGGGGATTTACAATGAGCAGTTCTTC. The encoded protein is CSAADRGIYNEQFF.

This chain joins TRBV18 and TRBJ1-1; D uncertain. CDR1 is KGHSH and CDR2 is LQKENI in the germline V gene. V was clipped by 0 bases and J by 1 base, with 9 bases between them. There are 15 residues in the CDR3. CDR3 nucleotide sequence: TGTGCCAGCTCACCACCTAATTCGGGGAACACTGAAGCTTTCTTT. Translation gives CASSPPNSGNTEAFF.

In DNA form, the CDR3 reads TGTGCCAGCGGGGGTCTAGCGGGAGGGAATACGCAGTATTTT. It yields the protein CASGGLAGGNTQYF. This chain links TRBV2 with TRBJ2-3, with TRBD2 matching 12 bases. Germline V CDR1 and CDR2: SNHLY, FYNNEI. Losses at the gene ends were 8 bases for V and 7 bases for J; bases not matched to a gene: 7. CDR3 length: 14 residues.

The chain couples TRBV27 to TRBJ2-7; 11 positions agree with TRBD1. The CDR3 has 15 amino acids. Unmatched junction bases numbered 7, after V lost 5 bases and J lost 4 bases. Germline V lookup: CDR1 MNHEY, CDR2 SMNVEV (reference sequence). CDR3 nucleotide sequence: TGTGCCAGCAGTGCTCAAGGACAGGGGGCATACGAGCAGTACTTC. It encodes CASSAQGQGAYEQYF.

This clonotype showed up many times. The chain combines TRBV5-5 with TRBJ2-3, with TRBD1 matching over 7 bases. V trimming: 4 bases; J trimming: 2 bases; junction bases outside the gene matches: 10. The CDR3 extends over 16 amino acids. Germline assignment: CDR1 SGHKS and CDR2 YYEKEE (reference sequence). The CDR3 is CASSDAQGMYTDTQYF. DNA for the CDR3: TGTGCCAGCAGCGACGCACAGGGGATGTACACAGATACGCAGTATTTT.

The sample holds many counts of this clonotype. V gene TRBV27 combines with J gene TRBJ2-1; unclear D gene. Germline values: CDR1 MNHEY, CDR2 SMNVEV (reference sequence). V lost 0 bases, J lost 0 bases, and 9 bases lay in between. CDR3 length: 16 amino acids. CDR3 in DNA: TGTGCCAGCAGTTTATCTTCGTCGAGCTCCTACAATGAGCAGTTCTTC. This encodes CASSLSSSSSYNEQFF.

By share, this clonotype counts as medium-sized (0.01 to 0.1%). This rearrangement joins TRBV10-3 to TRBJ1-1; no definite D call. Trimming took 2 bases from V and 0 from J, leaving 7 bases between them. Looked up from germline, CDR1 is ENHRY and CDR2 is SYGVKD. There are 14 residues in the CDR3. The CDR3 DNA sequence: TGTGCCATCAGTGAGCTAGGCCTGAACACTGAAGCTTTCTTT. Protein: CAISELGLNTEAFF.

This clonotype was seen ten or more times. This sequence joins TRBV10-2 and TRBJ1-1; tentatively, D is TRBD1 (5 bases). Germline assignment: CDR1 WSHSY and CDR2 SAAADI. The CDR3 covers 16 residues. The V end lost 0 bases, the J end lost 0 bases, and 11 bases lay between the germline ends. The CDR3 DNA reads TGCGCCAGCAGTGAGTCGCTTGGGACCATGAACACTGAAGCTTTCTTT. Amino acids: CASSESLGTMNTEAFF.

This rearrangement joins TRBV2 to TRBJ2-5; tentative D call: TRBD1 (6 bases). The germline V and J ends were trimmed by 6 bases and 5 bases, with 19 bases remaining between them. Per germline, CDR1 SNHLY and CDR2 FYNNEI. The CDR3 covers 15 residues. In DNA form, the CDR3 reads TGTGCCAGCAGCGGACCGGGGACAAGGCGGGAGACCCAGTACTTC. Its protein is CASSGPGTRRETQYF.

This clonotype came up a few times. The junction differs from germline at one of its ends, possibly a read error. V is TRBV6-5 and J is TRBJ2-5; TRBD1 matches 7 bases. Germline lookup yields CDR1 MNHEY and CDR2 SVGAGI. The CDR3 sequence is 12 residues long. CDR3: CASRGTGKTQYF. The CDR3 nucleotides are TGTGCAAGCAGGGGGACGGGAAAGACCCAGTACTTC.